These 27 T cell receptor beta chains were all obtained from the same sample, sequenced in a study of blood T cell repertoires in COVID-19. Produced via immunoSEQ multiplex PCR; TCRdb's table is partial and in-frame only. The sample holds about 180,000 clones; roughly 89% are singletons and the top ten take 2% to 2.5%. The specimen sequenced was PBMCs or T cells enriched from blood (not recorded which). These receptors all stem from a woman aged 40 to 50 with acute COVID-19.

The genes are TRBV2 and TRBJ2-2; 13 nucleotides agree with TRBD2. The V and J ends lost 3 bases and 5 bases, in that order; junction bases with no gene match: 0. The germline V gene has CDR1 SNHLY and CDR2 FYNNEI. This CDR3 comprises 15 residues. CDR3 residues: CASSETSGRTGELFF. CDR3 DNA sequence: TGTGCCAGCAGTGAGACTAGCGGGAGGACCGGGGAGCTGTTTTTT.

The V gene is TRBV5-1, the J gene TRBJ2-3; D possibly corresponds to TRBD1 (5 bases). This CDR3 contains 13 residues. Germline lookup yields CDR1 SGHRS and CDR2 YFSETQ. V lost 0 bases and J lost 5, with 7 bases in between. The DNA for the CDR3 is TGCGCCAGCAGCTTGGGAAGGGGAGATACGCAGTATTTT. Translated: CASSLGRGDTQYF.

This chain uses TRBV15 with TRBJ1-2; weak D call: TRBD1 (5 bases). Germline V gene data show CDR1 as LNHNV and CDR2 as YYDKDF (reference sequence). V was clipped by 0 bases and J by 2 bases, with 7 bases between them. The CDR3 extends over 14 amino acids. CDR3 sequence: CATSREGANYGYTF. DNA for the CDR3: TGTGCCACCAGCAGAGAAGGGGCAAACTATGGCTACACCTTC.

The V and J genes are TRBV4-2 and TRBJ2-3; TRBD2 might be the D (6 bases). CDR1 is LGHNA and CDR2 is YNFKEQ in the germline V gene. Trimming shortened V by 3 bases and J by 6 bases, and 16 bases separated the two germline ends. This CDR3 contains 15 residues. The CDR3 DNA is TGTGCCAGCAGCCACGAGGGCGGAGGGTTCGATACGCAGTATTTT. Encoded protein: CASSHEGGGFDTQYF.

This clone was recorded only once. CDR3 DNA: TGTGCCAGCAGCCCAGACAGGGGACCTGGGGAGCTGTTTTTT. Its translation is CASSPDRGPGELFF. The chain combines TRBV9 with TRBJ2-2; 8 bases map to TRBD1. Trimming cost V 4 bases and J 8 bases; bases outside gene matches: 7. This CDR3 region has 14 residues. Germline CDR1 reads SGDLS; CDR2 reads YYNGEE.

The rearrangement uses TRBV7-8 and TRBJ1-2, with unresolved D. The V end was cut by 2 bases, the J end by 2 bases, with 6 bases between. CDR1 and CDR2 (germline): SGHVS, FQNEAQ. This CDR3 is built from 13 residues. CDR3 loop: CASSLRENYGYTF. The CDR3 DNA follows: TGTGCCAGCAGCTTACGGGAAAACTATGGCTACACCTTC.

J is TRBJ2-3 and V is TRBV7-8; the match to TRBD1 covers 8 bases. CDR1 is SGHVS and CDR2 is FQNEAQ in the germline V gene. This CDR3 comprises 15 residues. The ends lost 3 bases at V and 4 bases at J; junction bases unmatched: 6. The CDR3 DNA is TGTGCCAGCAGCTTGGTGATCAGGGGGCCAGATACGCAGTATTTT. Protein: CASSLVIRGPDTQYF.

In DNA, the CDR3 is TGTGCCAGCAGCGTAGATGGCGGGAGGCAAGAGACCCAGTACTTC. Its protein is CASSVDGGRQETQYF. The rearrangement links TRBV9 to TRBJ2-5; 8 positions match TRBD2. CDR1 SGDLS and CDR2 YYNGEE come from the germline V gene. This CDR3 region has 15 residues. The V gene end was trimmed by 0 bases and the J gene end by 2 bases; junction bases not matched to a gene: 3.

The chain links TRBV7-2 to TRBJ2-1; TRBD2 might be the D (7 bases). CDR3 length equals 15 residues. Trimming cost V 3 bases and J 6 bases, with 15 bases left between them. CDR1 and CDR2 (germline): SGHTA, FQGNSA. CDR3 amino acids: CASSFLVGGRNEQFF. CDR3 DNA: TGTGCCAGCAGCTTCTTAGTGGGGGGGCGCAATGAGCAGTTCTTC. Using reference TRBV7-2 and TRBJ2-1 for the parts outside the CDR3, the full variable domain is GAGVSQSPSNKVTEKGKDVELRCDPISGHTALYWYRQSLGQGLEFLIYFQGNSAPDKSGLPSDRFSAERTGGSVSTLTIQRTQQEDSAVYLCASSFLVGGRNEQFFGPGTRLTVL.

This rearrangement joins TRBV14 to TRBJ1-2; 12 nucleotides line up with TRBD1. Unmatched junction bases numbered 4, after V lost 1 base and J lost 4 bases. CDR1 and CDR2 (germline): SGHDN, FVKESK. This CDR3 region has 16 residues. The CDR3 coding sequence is TGTGCCAGCAGCCAAGGAGAGGGACAGGGGGCCTATGGCTACACCTTC. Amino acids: CASSQGEGQGAYGYTF.

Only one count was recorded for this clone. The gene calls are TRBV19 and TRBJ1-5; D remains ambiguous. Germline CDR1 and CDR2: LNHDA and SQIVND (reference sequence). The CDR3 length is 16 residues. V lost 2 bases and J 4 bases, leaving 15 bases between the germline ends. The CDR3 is CASSIKRRVGNQPQHF. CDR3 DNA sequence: TGTGCCAGTAGTATAAAAAGGCGGGTAGGAAATCAGCCCCAGCATTTT. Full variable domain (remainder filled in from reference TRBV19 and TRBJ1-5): DGGITQSPKYLFRKEGQNVTLSCEQNLNHDAMYWYRQDPGQGLRLIYYSQIVNDFQKGDIAEGYSVSREKKESFPLTVTSAQKNPTAFYLCASSIKRRVGNQPQHFGDGTRLSIL.

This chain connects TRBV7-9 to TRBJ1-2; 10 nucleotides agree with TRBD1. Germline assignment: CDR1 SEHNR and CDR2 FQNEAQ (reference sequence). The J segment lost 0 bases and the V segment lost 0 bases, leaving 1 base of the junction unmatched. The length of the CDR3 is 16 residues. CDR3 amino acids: CASSLAGQGSNYGYTF. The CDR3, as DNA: TGTGCCAGCAGCTTAGCGGGACAGGGGTCTAACTATGGCTACACCTTC.

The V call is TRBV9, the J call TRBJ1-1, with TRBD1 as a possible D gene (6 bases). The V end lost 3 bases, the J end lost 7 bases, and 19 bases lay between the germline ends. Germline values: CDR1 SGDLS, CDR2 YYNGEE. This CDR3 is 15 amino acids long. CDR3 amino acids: CASSEWDTLGGEAFF. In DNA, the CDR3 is TGTGCCAGCAGCGAGTGGGACACGCTAGGGGGTGAAGCTTTCTTT.

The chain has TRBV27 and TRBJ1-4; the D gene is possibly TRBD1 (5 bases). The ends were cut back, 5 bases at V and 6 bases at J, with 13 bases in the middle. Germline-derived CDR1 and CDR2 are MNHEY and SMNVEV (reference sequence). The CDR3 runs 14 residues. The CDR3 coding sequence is TGTGCCAGCAGTCGACAGCTACCCTATGAAAAACTGTTTTTT. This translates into CASSRQLPYEKLFF.

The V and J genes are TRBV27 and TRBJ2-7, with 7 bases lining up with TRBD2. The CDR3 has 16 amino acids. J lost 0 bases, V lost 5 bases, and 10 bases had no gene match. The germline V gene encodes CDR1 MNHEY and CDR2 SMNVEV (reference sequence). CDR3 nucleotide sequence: TGTGCCAGCAGTCCCGATTATCGGGAGGTCTCCTACGAGCAGTACTTC. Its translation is CASSPDYREVSYEQYF.

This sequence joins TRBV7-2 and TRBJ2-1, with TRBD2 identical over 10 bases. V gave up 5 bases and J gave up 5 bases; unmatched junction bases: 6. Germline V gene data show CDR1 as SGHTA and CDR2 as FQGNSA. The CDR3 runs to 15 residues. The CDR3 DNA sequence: TGTGCCAGCAGCCCCACTAGCGGGGCGGACAATGAGCAGTTCTTC. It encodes CASSPTSGADNEQFF.

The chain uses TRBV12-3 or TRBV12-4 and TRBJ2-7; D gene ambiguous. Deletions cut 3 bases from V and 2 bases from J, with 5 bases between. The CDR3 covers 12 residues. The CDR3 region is CASSFTTYEQYF. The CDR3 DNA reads TGTGCCAGCAGTTTTACAACCTACGAGCAGTACTTC.

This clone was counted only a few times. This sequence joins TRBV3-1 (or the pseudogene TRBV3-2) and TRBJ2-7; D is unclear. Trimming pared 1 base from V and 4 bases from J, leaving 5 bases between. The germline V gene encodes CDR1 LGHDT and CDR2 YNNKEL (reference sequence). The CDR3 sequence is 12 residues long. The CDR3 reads CASSQVAYEQYF. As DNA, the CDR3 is TGTGCCAGCAGCCAAGTTGCGTACGAGCAGTACTTC.

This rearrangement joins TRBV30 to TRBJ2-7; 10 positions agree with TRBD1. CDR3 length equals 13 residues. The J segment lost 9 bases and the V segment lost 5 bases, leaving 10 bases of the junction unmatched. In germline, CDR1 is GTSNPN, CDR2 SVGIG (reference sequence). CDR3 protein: CAWGRDRGIGQYF. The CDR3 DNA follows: TGTGCCTGGGGCCGGGACAGGGGTATCGGGCAGTACTTC.

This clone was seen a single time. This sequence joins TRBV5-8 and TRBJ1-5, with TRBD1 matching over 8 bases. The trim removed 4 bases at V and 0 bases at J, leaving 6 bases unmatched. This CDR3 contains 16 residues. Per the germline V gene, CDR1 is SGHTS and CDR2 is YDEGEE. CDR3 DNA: TGTGCCAGCAGCCGAGGGACAGGTTATAGCAATCAGCCCCAGCATTTT. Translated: CASSRGTGYSNQPQHF.

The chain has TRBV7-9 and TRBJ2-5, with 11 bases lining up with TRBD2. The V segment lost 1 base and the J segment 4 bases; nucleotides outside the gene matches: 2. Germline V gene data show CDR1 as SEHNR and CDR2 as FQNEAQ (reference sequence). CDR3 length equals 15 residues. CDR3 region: CASSLGLAGGETQYF. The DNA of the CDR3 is TGTGCCAGCAGCTTAGGTCTAGCGGGAGGAGAGACCCAGTACTTC.

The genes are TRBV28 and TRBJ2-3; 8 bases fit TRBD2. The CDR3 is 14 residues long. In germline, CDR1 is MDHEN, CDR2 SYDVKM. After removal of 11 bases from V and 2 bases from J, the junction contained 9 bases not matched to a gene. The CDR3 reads CAGGSGDNTDTQYF. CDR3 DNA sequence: TGTGCCGGAGGTAGCGGGGATAACACAGATACGCAGTATTTT.

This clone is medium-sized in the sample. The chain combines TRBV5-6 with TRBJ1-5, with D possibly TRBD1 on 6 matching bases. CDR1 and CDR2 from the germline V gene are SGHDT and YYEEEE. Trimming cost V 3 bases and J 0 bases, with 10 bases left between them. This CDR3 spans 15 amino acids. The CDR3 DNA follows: TGTGCCAGCAGCTCGGACAGTGTTAGCAATCAGCCCCAGCATTTT. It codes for CASSSDSVSNQPQHF.

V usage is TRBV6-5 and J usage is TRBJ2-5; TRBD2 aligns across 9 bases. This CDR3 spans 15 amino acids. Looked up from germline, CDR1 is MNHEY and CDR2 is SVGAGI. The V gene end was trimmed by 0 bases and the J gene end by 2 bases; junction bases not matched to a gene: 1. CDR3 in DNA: TGTGCCAGCAGTTACTCGACTAGCGGTCAAGAGACCCAGTACTTC. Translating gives CASSYSTSGQETQYF.

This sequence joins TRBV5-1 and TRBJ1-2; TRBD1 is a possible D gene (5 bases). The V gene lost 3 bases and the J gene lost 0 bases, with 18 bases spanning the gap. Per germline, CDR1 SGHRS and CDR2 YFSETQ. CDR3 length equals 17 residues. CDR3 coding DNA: TGCGCCAGCAGCTCACGAGGGACTTTCGAAGCTAACTATGGCTACACCTTC. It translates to CASSSRGTFEANYGYTF.

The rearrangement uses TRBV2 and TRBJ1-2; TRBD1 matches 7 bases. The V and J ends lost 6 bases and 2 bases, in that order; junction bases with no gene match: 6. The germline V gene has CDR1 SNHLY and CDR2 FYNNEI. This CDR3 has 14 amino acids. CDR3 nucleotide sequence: TGTGCCAGCAGCGACAGGGTGGCGAACTATGGCTACACCTTC. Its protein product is CASSDRVANYGYTF.

This CDR3 is CASSSATDRGSGYTF. The CDR3 DNA reads TGTGCCAGCAGCAGCGCTACAGACAGGGGGAGTGGCTACACCTTC. The chain employs TRBV5-4 and TRBJ1-2; TRBD1 agrees at 9 bases. J was trimmed by 7 bases and V by 4 bases; bases with no gene match: 11. The germline gives CDR1 SGHNT, CDR2 YYREEE (reference sequence). The CDR3 loop spans 15 amino acids.